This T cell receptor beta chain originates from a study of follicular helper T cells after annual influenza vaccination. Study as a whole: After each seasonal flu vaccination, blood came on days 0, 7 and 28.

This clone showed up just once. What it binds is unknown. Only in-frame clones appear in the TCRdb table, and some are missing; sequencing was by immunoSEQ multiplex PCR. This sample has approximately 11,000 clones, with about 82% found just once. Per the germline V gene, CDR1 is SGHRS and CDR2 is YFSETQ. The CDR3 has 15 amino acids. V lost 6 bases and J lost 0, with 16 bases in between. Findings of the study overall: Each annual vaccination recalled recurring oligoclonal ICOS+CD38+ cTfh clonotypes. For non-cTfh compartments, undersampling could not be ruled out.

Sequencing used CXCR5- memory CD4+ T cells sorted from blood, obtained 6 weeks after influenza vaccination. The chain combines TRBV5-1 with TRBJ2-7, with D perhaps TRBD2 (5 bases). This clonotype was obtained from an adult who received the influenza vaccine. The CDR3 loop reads CASNLNPGVSYEQYF. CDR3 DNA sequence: TGCGCCAGCAACTTAAACCCCGGGGTCTCCTACGAGCAGTACTTC.